The T cell receptor beta chain under discussion was sequenced for a study of shared clonotypes between healthy human individuals. Overall study findings and caveats: Across subsets, estimated richness was generally greater for naive than for memory populations. Some clonotypes were shared by all four sorted-subset donors, while others were not shared. The non-shared ones had lower generation probabilities than the shared ones.

Assay: immunoSEQ multiplex PCR; the TCRdb copy retains only in-frame clones and omits some. The table lists over a million clones, about 75% of them singletons. The germline V gene encodes CDR1 MNHEY and CDR2 SVGAGI. The germline V and J ends were trimmed by 6 bases and 8 bases, with 15 bases remaining between them. This CDR3 has 13 residues. In the case of this clone: No antigen is known for it.

The sequence was collected from a man in his late teens or twenties in good health. The chain uses TRBV6-5 and TRBJ2-3, with D perhaps matching TRBD2 (7 bases). Material for sequencing was memory CD4+ T cells sorted from blood. Subset defined: CD45RA-negative fraction. The CDR3 is CASRRDGGRTQYF. As DNA, the CDR3 is TGTGCCAGCAGACGCGACGGGGGGCGTACGCAGTATTTT.